Shown below are 18 T cell receptor beta chains from a single sample sequenced in a study of cytomegalovirus exposure and HLA in healthy donors. PCR involved 60 Vbeta and 13 Jbeta primers. Data came from immunoSEQ multiplex PCR; TCRdb stores just in-frame clones and leaves some out. The data show a few hundred thousand clones, around 90% seen once. The sample comprised PBMCs. Every receptor here comes from a girl aged 2 to 10 in good health and CMV-seronegative.

V is TRBV11-2 and J is TRBJ2-2; D is uncertain. This CDR3 spans 11 amino acids. Trimming removed 1 base from V and 8 bases from J, with 2 bases in between. Germline CDR1 reads SGHAT; CDR2 reads FQNNGV. For the CDR3, the DNA is TGTGCCAGCAGCTTAGTAGGGGAGCTGTTTTTT. It encodes CASSLVGELFF.

V is TRBV7-9 and J is TRBJ2-1; a weak D match, TRBD2 (5 bases). Trimming took 5 bases from V and 8 from J, leaving 10 bases between them. CDR1 and CDR2 (germline): SEHNR, FQNEAQ (reference sequence). This CDR3 has 12 residues. Here the CDR3 reads CASSPTRDEQFF. The DNA of the CDR3 is TGTGCCAGCAGCCCAACTAGGGATGAGCAGTTCTTC.

The chain is built from TRBV7-3 and TRBJ1-4, with D perhaps TRBD1 (6 bases). Deletions cut 5 bases from V and 6 bases from J, with 16 bases between. This CDR3 is 15 amino acids long. Germline CDR1 and CDR2: SGHTA and FQGTGA. The chain's CDR3 is CASSPTGPSDEKLFF. In DNA form, the CDR3 reads TGTGCCAGCAGCCCTACAGGGCCCAGTGATGAAAAACTGTTTTTT. Using reference TRBV7-3 and TRBJ1-4 for the parts outside the CDR3, the full variable domain is GAGVSQTPSNKVTEKGKYVELRCDPISGHTALYWYRQSLGQGPEFLIYFQGTGAADDSGLPNDRFFAVRPEGSVSTLKIQRTERGDSAVYLCASSPTGPSDEKLFFGSGTQLSVL.

This chain connects TRBV7-8 to TRBJ2-7; D uncertain. CDR3 length equals 12 residues. Germline CDR1 SGHVS, CDR2 FQNEAQ. V lost 5 bases and J 0 bases, leaving 5 bases between the germline ends. The CDR3 nucleotides read TGTGCCAGCAGCCCCGTCTCCTACGAGCAGTACTTC. Translation gives CASSPVSYEQYF.

V is TRBV11-2 and J is TRBJ2-5, with 7 bases matching TRBD2. The length of the CDR3 is 14 residues. CDR1 and CDR2 (germline): SGHAT, FQNNGV. Trimming cost V 7 bases and J 2 bases; bases outside gene matches: 7. CDR3 DNA sequence: TGTGCCAGCAACCCCTGGGGGGGGCAAGAGACCCAGTACTTC. Amino acids: CASNPWGGQETQYF.

The rearrangement joins TRBV5-1 to TRBJ2-3, with 14 bases that match TRBD2. V dropped 4 bases and J dropped 2; count of bases not matched to a gene: 3. From germline, CDR1 is SGHRS and CDR2 YFSETQ. This CDR3 region has 16 residues. The CDR3 nucleotides are TGCGCCAGCAGCGTGACTAGCGGGGGGGCCACAGATACGCAGTATTTT. Translating it yields CASSVTSGGATDTQYF.

The table lists this clone with a count of one. The rearrangement uses TRBV27 and TRBJ2-1, with 10 bases that match TRBD1. The CDR3 has 14 amino acids. Losses at the gene ends were 6 bases for V and 7 bases for J; bases not matched to a gene: 6. CDR1 MNHEY and CDR2 SMNVEV come from the germline V gene (reference sequence). CDR3 bases: TGTGCCAGCAGATCACGGGACAGGGGAAATGAGCAGTTCTTC. The encoded protein is CASRSRDRGNEQFF.

The chain uses TRBV7-9 and TRBJ2-7; 11 nucleotides match TRBD1. Germline CDR1 reads SEHNR; CDR2 reads FQNEAQ (reference sequence). CDR3 length: 15 residues. Trimming removed 4 bases from V and 4 bases from J; junction bases left unmatched: 6. This chain's CDR3 is CASSSSGTGGYEQYF. The CDR3 DNA sequence: TGTGCCAGCAGCTCCTCCGGGACAGGGGGATACGAGCAGTACTTC.

The chain uses TRBV19 and TRBJ2-3; TRBD1 might be the D (5 bases). This CDR3 has 14 residues. Germline V gives CDR1 LNHDA, CDR2 SQIVND (reference sequence). The germline V and J ends were trimmed by 7 bases and 4 bases, with 15 bases remaining between them. The CDR3 DNA reads TGTGCCAGTACTCGGCAGGGTGCATCAGATACGCAGTATTTT. This gives the protein CASTRQGASDTQYF.

This chain uses TRBV5-6 with TRBJ2-7, with 10 bases identical to TRBD1. Per germline, CDR1 SGHDT and CDR2 YYEEEE. Trimming at V came to 0 bases and at J to 3 bases, leaving 3 bases not matched to a gene. This CDR3 contains 15 residues. In nucleotides, the CDR3 is TGTGCCAGCAGCTTGGGGGGACAGGGGAACTACGAGCAGTACTTC. Translation gives CASSLGGQGNYEQYF.

The genes are TRBV6-6 and TRBJ1-1, with no clear D. The germline V and J ends were trimmed by 0 bases and 3 bases, with 8 bases remaining between them. Germline assignment: CDR1 MNHNY and CDR2 SVGAGI (reference sequence). There are 14 residues in the CDR3. CDR3 in DNA: TGTGCCAGCAGTTACTCGGAGGGCTACACTGAAGCTTTCTTT. It codes for CASSYSEGYTEAFF.

The chain combines TRBV30 with TRBJ1-2; possibly TRBD1 for D (6 bases). V was cut by 7 bases and J by 5 bases, with 20 bases left in between. In germline, CDR1 is GTSNPN, CDR2 SVGIG (reference sequence). The CDR3 is 14 residues long. CDR3 in DNA: TGTGCCTCCCTACGGGAGGGGGGGCATTATGGCTACACCTTC. This codes for CASLREGGHYGYTF.

As regards this clone: Other DNA sequences in the same sample also yield this CDR3. The V gene is TRBV4-1, the J gene TRBJ2-3; 7 nucleotides match TRBD2. Per the germline V gene, CDR1 is MGHRA and CDR2 is YSYEKL. V was pared by 3 bases and J by 6 bases, with 0 bases of the junction left unmatched. The CDR3 runs 12 residues. The CDR3 DNA is TGCGCCAGCAGCCAGGGAGGGGATACGCAGTATTTT. Amino acids: CASSQGGDTQYF.

DNA for the CDR3: TGTGCCAGCAGCAAAGAACAGCATAATTCACCCCTCCACTTT. Encoded protein: CASSKEQHNSPLHF. The genes are TRBV5-4 and TRBJ1-6; D uncertain. CDR3 length equals 14 residues. With 4 bases removed from V and 5 bases from J, the gap between germline ends came to 10 bases. Germline lookup yields CDR1 SGHNT and CDR2 YYREEE (reference sequence).

This chain uses TRBV2 with TRBJ1-2; possibly TRBD1 for D (6 bases). The length of the CDR3 is 16 residues. The V end lost 7 bases, the J end lost 0 bases, and 18 bases lay between the germline ends. Germline CDR1 reads SNHLY; CDR2 reads FYNNEI. The CDR3 is CASNAWDTISNYGYTF. In DNA form, the CDR3 reads TGTGCCAGCAACGCGTGGGACACTATTTCTAACTATGGCTACACCTTC.

This rearrangement joins TRBV6-5 to TRBJ2-2; D gene uncertain. This CDR3 contains 13 residues. Germline V CDR1 and CDR2: MNHEY, SVGAGI. Deletions cut 5 bases from V and 1 base from J, with 5 bases between. CDR3 residues: CASSIRNTGELFF. DNA for the CDR3: TGTGCCAGCAGTATCAGGAACACCGGGGAGCTGTTTTTT.

The J gene is TRBJ1-2, the V gene TRBV6-5; D is possibly TRBD1 (6 bases). V gave up 2 bases and J gave up 5 bases, with 12 bases separating them. This CDR3 has 14 residues. Germline V lookup: CDR1 MNHEY, CDR2 SVGAGI. CDR3 nucleotide sequence: TGTGCCAGCAGTTACACAACAGGGAATTATGGCTACACCTTC. Residues: CASSYTTGNYGYTF.

The chain has TRBV7-2 and TRBJ2-7, with 8 nucleotides matching TRBD2. This CDR3 is built from 16 residues. Germline CDR1 SGHTA, CDR2 FQGNSA. The V and J ends lost 1 base and 4 bases, in that order; junction bases with no gene match: 9. CDR3 nucleotide sequence: TGTGCCAGCAGCTTAGAAGACGGGAGGGTGTCTTACGAGCAGTACTTC. Translation: CASSLEDGRVSYEQYF.